This T cell receptor beta chain was captured in a study of T cells in Graves' hyperthyroidism and ophthalmopathy (dated by TCRdb to between 2019 and 2020). Notes on the research overall: To identify distinguishing TCR V-J signatures, a discovery cohort of roughly 100 patients was used, comprising 40 to 45 with Graves' ophthalmopathy and some 57 with stable Graves' hyperthyroidism. The paper describes TCR Vbeta CDR3 sequencing of 135 peripheral blood samples, made up of 43 ophthalmopathy patients, around 73 hyperthyroidism patients and 17 progressor patients. The 100 discovery patients were randomly split 7:3 into training and test sets. After blood sampling, hyperthyroidism patients were treated with methimazole at a starting dose of 30 mg daily, and ophthalmopathy patients were treated with high-dose intravenous methylprednisolone. In about 6 Graves' hyperthyroidism patients, the study also compared T-cell repertoires from thyroid tissue with T-cell repertoires from blood. Prospective prediction of ophthalmopathy was tested in an independent validation cohort consisting of some 20 hyperthyroidism patients and approximately 16 patients who later progressed to ophthalmopathy. Findings and caveats that apply to the study as a whole: No statistical method was used to fix the sample size in advance, and group allocation was not hidden from the investigators. Ophthalmopathy was separated from stable hyperthyroidism by a 13 V-J signature model, with roughly 88% sensitivity and roughly 81% specificity obtained in cross-validation and 80%/75% obtained in testing. In validation, progression to ophthalmopathy was predicted by the model with almost 71% sensitivity and 72% to 80% specificity, a median of approximately 7.1 months before onset. Most expanded thyroid clonotypes (frequency above 0.001) were also detected in blood, suggesting blood repertoires may reflect thyroid immune responses.

The TCR beta CDR3 regions were amplified from the RNA transcripts. The first round of RT-PCR for the TCR CDR3 was performed with the HTBI primer set and the Qiagen OneStep RT-PCR kit. Libraries were constructed in a second round of multiplex PCR, after which size selection and purification were carried out. Paired-end sequencing of the libraries was performed with 100 bp reads on an Illumina HiSeq2000. The authors' pipeline ran thus. Raw data were processed with SOAPnuke, discarding reads with adapters, uncalled bases, mean Phred below 15, or no exact constant-primer or identifier match. COPE v1.2.5 was used to merge high-quality paired reads, and clonotypes were defined as unique nucleotide sequences. MiTCR v1.1 was used to align clonotypes to the IMGT TRBV, TRBD and TRBJ reference segments. The analysis included only V-J combinations with a frequency above 0.0001, which together covered 99% to 99.2% of the repertoires. A TCS score was defined as the ratio between F50 (clonal expansion) and ExV (chaos), using BLOSUM62-based TCRdist between CDR3 peptides within each V-J. Welch's t-statistics and random forest reduced roughly 530 V-J features to 10 to 15, which were used in a naive Bayes classifier (R e1071). The similarity between thyroid and blood repertoires was quantified using the Morisita-Horn index. TCRdb trimmed public reads at Q25 via fastp, called clones via MiXCR and kept in-frame beta chains. Rows with a matching CDR3 protein are joined into one entry that keeps the most common DNA and genes. These V and J calls are TCRdb output, not the study's own analysis. This sample comprises 500,000 to 650,000 distinct CDR3 sequences, around 43% of them detected only once. About two fifths of the sample comes from the top ten.

The CDR3 covers 14 residues, taking in both the cysteine and the phenylalanine. Just the 42-base CDR3 DNA is kept, in frame starting at base 1. Trimming at the junction amounts to 6 bases on V and 7 bases on J, and the germline ends lie 14 bases apart. CDR1 and CDR2, looked up from the germline V gene, are SGDLS and YYNGEE. In its sample, this clonotype was seen many times. The antigen it recognizes is unknown. Base qualities are not provided; no much larger clone lies one nucleotide away. Patients with uncontrolled infections, other autoimmune diseases, pregnancy or lactation were excluded. Diagnoses relied on clinical symptoms, serum thyroxine and TRAb, thyroid ultrasound and orbital computed tomography. Trizol reagent was used to extract total RNA, and RNA quality was then checked on an Agilent 2100 Bioanalyzer.

This TCR came from an adult woman with Graves' disease, either hyperthyroidism or ophthalmopathy (not recorded which). Sequencing used peripheral blood or thyroid tissue (not recorded which). The rearranged segments are TRBV9 and TRBJ1-6, with an unclear D gene assignment. CDR3 reads: CASKWAKENSPLHF. The nucleotide sequence is given as TGTGCCAGCAAGTGGGCAAAAGAGAATTCACCCCTCCACTTT. The full variable domain, with segments outside the CDR3 supplied by the reference TRBV9 and TRBJ1-6 proteins, appears as DSGVTQTPKHLITATGQRVTLRCSPRSGDLSVYWYQQSLDQGLQFLIQYYNGEERAKGNILERFSAQQFPDLHSELNLSSLELGDSALYFCASKWAKENSPLHFGNGTRLTVT.